This TCR beta chain emerged from a study of blood T cell repertoires in COVID-19. Overall study: Sites in the United States, Italy and Spain provided acute and convalescent COVID-19 samples. Sample material is recorded as cDNA or gDNA derived from T cells, B-cell-depleted T cells, or PBMCs.

V lost 2 bases and J lost 0, with 11 bases in between. CDR3 length: 15 residues. Germline V gene data show CDR1 as MNHNS and CDR2 as SASEGT. Original methodology: Amplification from reference gene primers served as the basis for estimated nucleated cell counts. Profiling relied on immunoSEQ multiplex PCR, and the TCRdb table lists in-frame clones only, not all of them. V and J calls and clone size are copied from that table; D and trimming were computed from the DNA. The repertoire includes more than 250,000 clones, around 83% of them detected once, and about 1.2% sits in the top ten. This chain links TRBV6-1 with TRBJ2-7; D might be TRBD2 (6 bases). Material for sequencing was peripheral blood. The TCR comes from a woman between 45 and 60 years old with acute or convalescent COVID-19. CDR3 residues: CASSEIQGGSYEQYV. The CDR3 region has the DNA TGTGCCAGCAGTGAAATCCAGGGAGGCTCCTACGAGCAGTACGTC.